Below are 24 T cell receptor beta chains sequenced from a single sample in a study of response to subunit inactivated influenza vaccine. Using its own MiXCR run on the RT-PCR reads, TCRdb lists one record per CDR3 protein. The table shows roughly 630,000 distinct CDR3 sequences, with less than 15% occurring only once. The sample was PBMCs from blood, taken around 15 days before vaccination. These receptors all stem from a man aged 45-65 years who received an inactivated influenza vaccine.

The sample holds a few counts of this clonotype. The chain recombines TRBV27 with TRBJ2-3; D may be TRBD1 or TRBD2 (5 bases each). The CDR3 is 15 amino acids. With 4 bases removed from V and 2 bases from J, the gap between germline ends came to 13 bases. Germline CDR1 is MNHEY and CDR2 is SMNVEV (reference sequence). The CDR3 loop reads CASSSGTSLTDTQYF. The CDR3 nucleotides are TGTGCCAGCAGTTCTGGGACCTCTCTCACAGATACGCAGTATTTT.

This clonotype was seen a single time. The chain carries TRBV9 and TRBJ2-7; 8 positions match TRBD1. This CDR3 is built from 15 residues. V shed 4 bases and J 2 bases; nucleotides not matched to a gene: 8. Germline values: CDR1 SGDLS, CDR2 YYNGEE. CDR3: CASSPLRTGTYEQYF. CDR3 nucleotide sequence: TGTGCCAGCAGCCCCCTAAGGACAGGGACCTACGAGCAGTACTTC.

This clonotype was detected only a few times. The V call is TRBV24-1, the J call TRBJ2-5, with 11 bases aligning to TRBD2. The CDR3 is 15 amino acids. The trim removed 5 bases at V and 3 bases at J, leaving 4 bases unmatched. The V gene's germline CDR1 is KGHDR and CDR2 SFDVKD. CDR3 residues: CATSGSGLAEETQYF. The CDR3 DNA reads TGTGCCACCAGTGGATCGGGACTAGCGGAAGAGACCCAGTACTTC.

This clonotype was observed a handful of times. CDR3 in amino acids: CATSRDRGGYEQYF. CDR3 coding DNA: TGTGCCACCAGCAGAGACAGGGGTGGATACGAGCAGTACTTC. The rearrangement joins TRBV15 to TRBJ2-7, with D tentatively TRBD1 (6 bases). Germline V lookup: CDR1 LNHNV, CDR2 YYDKDF (reference sequence). Trimming pared 0 bases from V and 4 bases from J, leaving 10 bases between. The CDR3 spans 14 residues.

A word on this clonotype: An end of the junction differs from the germline gene, which may be a read error. The chain carries TRBV7-7 and TRBJ2-7; D is unclear. The germline V gene encodes CDR1 SSHAT and CDR2 FNYEAQ (reference sequence). CDR3 size: 14 residues. In DNA, the CDR3 is TGTGCTAGCAGCGCCGGACGGGCTTCGGGCGAGCAGTACTTC. It encodes CASSAGRASGEQYF.

The sample holds a few counts of this clonotype. The chain links TRBV12-3 or TRBV12-4 to TRBJ2-5; either TRBD1 or TRBD2 may fit D (5 bases each). CDR3 length: 14 residues. V was shortened by 3 bases and J by 5 bases, with 13 bases between the two germline ends. The CDR3 nucleotides are TGTGCCAGCAGTTTTGGGGGAGACGGGGAGACCCAGTACTTC. Translation: CASSFGGDGETQYF.

This clonotype was seen a handful of times. The chain combines TRBV12-3 or TRBV12-4 with TRBJ2-6; D is ambiguous. The CDR3 loop spans 15 amino acids. V shed 7 bases and J shed 0 bases, with 10 bases lying between them. CDR3 sequence: CASIGPSSGANVLTF. CDR3 DNA: TGTGCCAGCATCGGTCCCAGCTCTGGGGCCAACGTCCTGACTTTC.

In this sample, this clonotype turned up many times. The chain is built from TRBV6-2 or TRBV6-3 and TRBJ2-1; 7 nucleotides match TRBD2. CDR1 is MNHEY and CDR2 is SVGEGT in the germline V gene. The CDR3 extends over 12 amino acids. The V and J ends lost 10 bases and 4 bases, in that order; junction bases with no gene match: 4. The CDR3 DNA sequence: TGTGCCACTTCGCGGGGGTACAATGAGCAGTTCTTC. It encodes CATSRGYNEQFF.

V gene TRBV2 combines with J gene TRBJ2-7; 7 bases fit TRBD2. This CDR3 comprises 14 residues. V was pared by 7 bases and J by 1 base, with 7 bases of the junction left unmatched. The V gene's germline CDR1 is SNHLY and CDR2 FYNNEI. CDR3 loop: CASNLLASSYEQYF. As DNA, the CDR3 is TGTGCCAGCAACCTACTAGCGTCGTCCTACGAGCAGTACTTC.

This clonotype was seen many times. The chain is built from TRBV3-1 and TRBJ1-1; maybe TRBD1 (5 bases). Trimming left V 0 bases short and J 1 base short, with 9 bases between. Germline V gene sequence: CDR1 LGHDT, CDR2 YNNKEL (reference sequence). The CDR3 sequence is 15 residues long. CDR3 residues: CASSQEAGGNTEAFF. The CDR3 coding sequence is TGTGCCAGCAGCCAAGAGGCGGGGGGGAACACTGAAGCTTTCTTT. The full variable domain, rest sourced from reference TRBV3-1 and TRBJ1-1, is DTAVSQTPKYLVTQMGNDKSIKCEQNLGHDTMYWYKQDSKKFLKIMFSYNNKELIINETVPNRFSPKSPDKAHLNLHINSLELGDSAVYFCASSQEAGGNTEAFFGQGTRLTVV.

This clonotype was observed many times. The DNA for the CDR3 is TGTGCCAGCAGTTTTACGGCAGAACCCTTCACCGGGGAGCTGTTTTTT. Translation gives CASSFTAEPFTGELFF. The gene calls are TRBV28 and TRBJ2-2; no reliable D call. The V gene's germline CDR1 is MDHEN and CDR2 SYDVKM. Trimming took 3 bases from V and 4 from J, leaving 15 bases between them. This CDR3 comprises 16 residues.

The CDR3 sequence is CASSSRGLSSYNEQFF. The DNA of the CDR3 is TGCGCCAGCAGCTCAAGGGGGTTGAGCTCCTACAATGAGCAGTTCTTC. The chain recombines TRBV5-1 with TRBJ2-1, with D maybe TRBD1 (6 bases). CDR1 and CDR2 from the germline V gene are SGHRS and YFSETQ. V was cut by 3 bases and J by 0 bases, with 13 bases left in between. This CDR3 region has 16 residues.

The rearrangement uses TRBV19 and TRBJ1-5; no reliable D call. The germline CDR1 and CDR2 sequences are LNHDA and SQIVND (reference sequence). The CDR3 totals 13 residues. The V and J ends lost 1 base and 3 bases respectively, with 4 bases between them. CDR3 coding DNA: TGTGCCAGTAGTATAGCCCTCAATCAGCCCCAGCATTTT. Its protein product is CASSIALNQPQHF. Using reference TRBV19 and TRBJ1-5 for the parts outside the CDR3, the full variable domain is DGGITQSPKYLFRKEGQNVTLSCEQNLNHDAMYWYRQDPGQGLRLIYYSQIVNDFQKGDIAEGYSVSREKKESFPLTVTSAQKNPTAFYLCASSIALNQPQHFGDGTRLSIL.

The rearrangement links TRBV6-1 to TRBJ1-2, with 7 bases fitting TRBD1. CDR3 length: 15 residues. The germline gives CDR1 MNHNS, CDR2 SASEGT. J gave up 4 bases and V 6 bases, and 11 bases lay outside the gene matches. This CDR3 is CASSPGQVSIYGYTF. CDR3 bases: TGTGCCAGCAGCCCCGGACAGGTTTCCATCTATGGCTACACCTTC.

This chain connects TRBV9 to TRBJ2-3, with D hard to call. Germline lookup yields CDR1 SGDLS and CDR2 YYNGEE. The CDR3 consists of 14 residues. V gave up 0 bases and J gave up 5 bases, with 10 bases separating them. The CDR3 loop is CASSVEARLDTQYF. As DNA, the CDR3 is TGTGCCAGCAGCGTAGAAGCTAGGCTAGATACGCAGTATTTT. Drawing the rest from reference TRBV9 and TRBJ2-3, the complete variable domain is DSGVTQTPKHLITATGQRVTLRCSPRSGDLSVYWYQQSLDQGLQFLIQYYNGEERAKGNILERFSAQQFPDLHSELNLSSLELGDSALYFCASSVEARLDTQYFGPGTRLTVL.

The chain couples TRBV9 to TRBJ2-1; 7 bases align to TRBD1. The CDR3 is 16 amino acids. Per germline, CDR1 SGDLS and CDR2 YYNGEE. Trimming cost V 0 bases and J 10 bases; bases outside gene matches: 13. As DNA, the CDR3 is TGTGCCAGCAGCGTAGGAGACAGGGTTTTGATCATCGAGCAGTTCTTC. It encodes CASSVGDRVLIIEQFF.

Many counts were recorded for this clonotype. This chain links TRBV5-1 with TRBJ2-7, with D tentatively TRBD2 (6 bases). The V end was cut by 0 bases, the J end by 2 bases, with 15 bases between. Germline assignment: CDR1 SGHRS and CDR2 YFSETQ. The CDR3 loop spans 16 amino acids. The DNA for the CDR3 is TGCGCCAGCAGCTTGGCCGGGGGAACTAGAGCCTACGAGCAGTACTTC. It translates to CASSLAGGTRAYEQYF.

This clonotype has only a few counts. The V call is TRBV28, the J call TRBJ2-2, with a possible D match to TRBD2 (6 bases). Between the trimmed V and J ends, which lost 7 bases and 4 bases, there was a span of 16 bases. Germline CDR1 reads MDHEN; CDR2 reads SYDVKM. This CDR3 has 15 amino acids. CDR3 residues: CASIQGGGSTGELFF. Here the CDR3 DNA reads TGTGCCAGCATCCAGGGAGGAGGGTCCACCGGGGAGCTGTTTTTT.

V is TRBV20-1 and J is TRBJ1-5, with D unresolved. With 6 bases removed from V and 3 bases from J, the gap between germline ends came to 9 bases. Germline assignment: CDR1 DFQATT and CDR2 SNEGSKA (reference sequence). The CDR3 totals 12 residues. The CDR3 spells CSALRTNQPQHF. CDR3 in DNA: TGCAGTGCCCTCCGCACCAATCAGCCCCAGCATTTT.

This clonotype occurred many times. V is TRBV4-2 and J is TRBJ1-6; no firm D call. Trimming pared 0 bases from V and 0 bases from J, leaving 12 bases between. The CDR3 is 18 amino acids. Germline V gene lookup returns CDR1 LGHNA and CDR2 YNFKEQ. In nucleotides, the CDR3 is TGTGCCAGCAGCCAAGATTTTAGGAGCAGCTCCTATAATTCACCCCTCCACTTT. Translating gives CASSQDFRSSSYNSPLHF.

This clonotype appeared a few times. The V call is TRBV7-9, the J call TRBJ1-6, with D unresolved. Germline V CDR1 and CDR2: SEHNR, FQNEAQ (reference sequence). Trimming stripped 1 base from V and 0 bases from J, with 10 bases between. CDR3 length: 17 amino acids. Here the CDR3 DNA reads TGTGCCAGCAGCTTAGGGAGTGGGAGCTCCTATAATTCACCCCTCCACTTT. This sequence encodes CASSLGSGSSYNSPLHF.

The chain joins TRBV3-1 to TRBJ2-5, with D hard to call. The CDR3 contains 11 residues. Trimming removed 2 bases at V and 5 bases at J, with 3 bases between. Looked up from germline, CDR1 is LGHDT and CDR2 is YNNKEL (reference sequence). The CDR3 sequence: CASSQRETQYF. The CDR3 DNA is TGTGCCAGCAGCCAAAGGGAGACCCAGTACTTC.

Many counts were recorded for this clonotype. J is TRBJ2-1 and V is TRBV5-1, with 10 nucleotides matching TRBD2. Germline CDR1 is SGHRS and CDR2 is YFSETQ. The CDR3 is made up of 16 amino acids. V was pared by 4 bases and J by 9 bases, with 13 bases of the junction left unmatched. The CDR3 DNA sequence: TGCGCCAGCAGCCTTCCCTCGGGACTAGCGTTTTTTGAGCAGTTCTTC. Protein sequence: CASSLPSGLAFFEQFF.

The chain links TRBV5-1 to TRBJ2-2; 7 positions match TRBD1. CDR1 is SGHRS and CDR2 is YFSETQ in the germline V gene. The CDR3 totals 15 residues. Unmatched junction bases numbered 5, after V lost 3 bases and J lost 3 bases. CDR3 sequence: CASSSAGTDTGELFF. In DNA, the CDR3 is TGCGCCAGCAGCTCTGCCGGGACAGACACCGGGGAGCTGTTTTTT. Supplemented by reference TRBV5-1 and TRBJ2-2, the full variable domain reads KAGVTQTPRYLIKTRGQQVTLSCSPISGHRSVSWYQQTPGQGLQFLFEYFSETQRNKGNFPGRFSGRQFSNSRSEMNVSTLELGDSALYLCASSSAGTDTGELFFGEGSRLTVL.